The rows below give T cell receptor beta chains drawn from one sample of a study of shared clonotypes between healthy human individuals. The method was immunoSEQ multiplex PCR; TCRdb's version includes in-frame clones alone and lacks a portion of them. The repertoire holds about 1.1 million clones, with 60% to 80% as singletons. Specimen: memory CD4+ T cells from PBMCs. Source of these receptors: a man aged 18 to 35 in good health. Some clones in this sample may be carry-over from other donors' samples. Both conserved end residues are part of each CDR3. D genes are given only for firm matches. Only some rows state a clone size, as once, few, many or a class for expanded clones.

TRBJ2-1	-	-	TRBV6-5	TGTGCCAGCAGTTACCGGGACTCCTACAATGAGCAGTTCTTC	CASSYRDSYNEQFF
TRBJ2-1	-	-	TRBV5-1	TGCGCCAGCAGCCCTAGCGTCAACTCCTACAATGAGCAGTTCTTC	CASSPSVNSYNEQFF
TRBJ1-3	few	-	TRBV28	TGTGCCAGCAGCCTCCCAGGGGTATGGGTATCTGGAAACACCATATATTTT	CASSLPGVWVSGNTIYF
TRBJ2-5	-	-	TRBV6-1	TGTGCCAGCAGTGTGGGCGAAGAGACCCAGTACTTC	CASSVGEETQYF
TRBJ1-1	few	-	TRBV18	TGTGCCAGCTCGTTCGAAGACACTGAAGCTTTCTTT	CASSFEDTEAFF
TRBJ2-1	few	TRBD2	TRBV5-4	TGTGCCAGCAGGAGCGGGAGTATCGGTAATGAGCAGTTCTTC	CASRSGSIGNEQFF
TRBJ2-5	-	-	TRBV19	TGTGCCAGTAGTATAGGGTTGGGGGGAAGGGACCAAGAGACCCAGTACTTC	CASSIGLGGRDQETQYF
TRBJ2-5	-	-	TRBV7-2	TGTGCCAGCAGCTTCCGGGGGCGCGGGGAGACCCAGTACTTC	CASSFRGRGETQYF
TRBJ2-4	-	TRBD1	TRBV5-6	TGTGCCAGCAGCTTGCGGACAGGGGAGATTCAGTACTTC	CASSLRTGEIQYF
TRBJ1-2	-	-	TRBV5-1	TGCGCCAGCAGCTTGGGAGGGACGGCAAACTATGGCTACACCTTC	CASSLGGTANYGYTF
TRBJ2-2	once	TRBD2	TRBV7-2	TGTGCCAGCAGCCGATTAAGGACTAGCGGGAGTTCCGGGGAGCTGTTTTTT	CASSRLRTSGSSGELFF
TRBJ1-5	-	-	TRBV11-1	TGTGCCAGCAGCTTATGGGGGGCTTGCAATCAGCCCCAGCATTTT	CASSLWGACNQPQHF
TRBJ2-2	-	-	TRBV4-2	TGTGCCAGCAGCTTAGCCCCGCAGATCTCCGGGGAGCTGTTTTTT	CASSLAPQISGELFF
TRBJ1-1	-	TRBD1	TRBV11-1	TGTGCCAGCAGCTTAGTTTTGTCAGGGGGCACTGAAGCTTTCTTT	CASSLVLSGGTEAFF
TRBJ2-5	-	TRBD1	TRBV5-4	TGTGCCAGCAGCCGAGGGACAGGGAAACTAAAAGAGACCCAGTACTTC	CASSRGTGKLKETQYF
TRBJ2-7	-	-	TRBV27	TGTGCCAGCAGTTTATCAGGGTTCTACGAGCAGTACTTC	CASSLSGFYEQYF
TRBJ2-1	-	-	TRBV29-1	TGCAGCGGCCGACAGCGTTCATCCTACAATGAGCAGTTCTTC	CSGRQRSSYNEQFF
TRBJ2-2	many	-	TRBV4-1	TGCGCCAGCAGCCAAGTTAGGGGGGCCACCGGGGAGCTGTTTTTT	CASSQVRGATGELFF
TRBJ1-2	few	-	TRBV29-1	TGCAGCGCCGGACTGGAAGGCTACACCTTC	CSAGLEGYTF
TRBJ1-2	-	-	TRBV19	TGTGCCAGTAGTATAGCGGGGTTCGTTAACTATGGCTACACCTTC	CASSIAGFVNYGYTF
TRBJ1-5	-	-	TRBV30	TGTGCCTGGGCAGAATATAGCAATCAGCCCCAGCATTTT	CAWAEYSNQPQHF
TRBJ2-3	many	-	TRBV4-1	TGCGCCAGCAGCCAGAGGGGCGGGACCATAATCGCAGATACGCAGTATTTT	CASSQRGGTIIADTQYF
TRBJ2-7	-	-	TRBV14	TGTGCCAGCAGCCCCCGGGGACGGGACCCCTTGGAGCAGTACTTC	CASSPRGRDPLEQYF
TRBJ2-7	-	-	TRBV7-2	TGTGCCAGCAGCCCATCCCCGGGAAGGAGCTCCTACGAGCAGTACTTC	CASSPSPGRSSYEQYF
TRBJ2-7	few	-	TRBV5-4	TGTGCCAGCAGCCTTGCGTCGGCGGGCCTTTCCTACGAGCAGTACTTC	CASSLASAGLSYEQYF
TRBJ1-1	once	-	TRBV21-1	TGTGCCAGCATGGGGACGAACACTGAAGCTTTCTTT	CASMGTNTEAFF
TRBJ2-3	few	-	TRBV1	TGCACCGTTGTTTGGGCGCGGTACACAGATACGCAGTATTTT	CTVVWARYTDTQYF
TRBJ2-3	-	-	TRBV11-2	TGTGCCAGCAGCTTAGATTGGAGCACAGATACGCAGTATTTT	CASSLDWSTDTQYF
TRBJ1-3	-	-	TRBV5-5	TGTGCCAGCAGTTTCTCTGGAAACACCATATATTTT	CASSFSGNTIYF
TRBJ1-1	-	-	TRBV10-3	TGTGCCATCAGTTATGGGGCAGGCACTGAAGCTTTCTTT	CAISYGAGTEAFF
TRBJ1-2	-	TRBD1	TRBV6-1	TGTGCCAGCAGTGGATACAGGGGAGGTGGCTACACCTTC	CASSGYRGGGYTF
TRBJ2-2	-	TRBD1	TRBV11-2	TGTGCCAGCAGCCTTGGGACAGGGAGCACCGGGGAGCTGTTTTTT	CASSLGTGSTGELFF
TRBJ2-5	-	TRBD2	TRBV2	TGTGCCAGCAGTGAAGCTAGCGGGAGATTGGAGACCCAGTACTTC	CASSEASGRLETQYF
TRBJ1-4	many	TRBD1	TRBV2	TGTGCCAGCAGTGACGCGGCAGGGGGCATAGTGGGTGAAAAACTGTTTTTT	CASSDAAGGIVGEKLFF
TRBJ1-5	-	-	TRBV23-1	TGCGCCAGCAGTCCGCGAGCGGACAAGGATAGCAATCAGCCCCAGCATTTT	CASSPRADKDSNQPQHF